The 15 T cell receptor beta chains presented below share a single source sample, sequenced in a study of T-cell reconstitution after alpha-beta-depleted transplantation in children. The authors prepared the TCRbeta library with unique molecular identifiers. Via MiXCR, TCRdb re-called the PCR reads, giving one row per CDR3 protein. Found here are around 90,000 distinct CDR3 sequences, about 16% of them singletons; the top ten hold about 20%. The input for sequencing was PBMCs, mostly from graft donor cells, taken 180 days after TCRalphabeta/CD19-depleted stem cell transplant. These receptors were taken from a male patient between 2 and 10 years old who had a stem cell transplant for acute lymphoblastic leukemia, so the T cells may come from the graft donor.

The chain is built from TRBV18 and TRBJ1-1; D may be TRBD1 (5 bases). From germline, CDR1 is KGHSH and CDR2 LQKENI. The length of the CDR3 is 15 residues. Trimming removed 4 bases from V and 10 bases from J, with 22 bases in between. CDR3 sequence: CASSLGTDPLGGAFF. The CDR3, as DNA: TGTGCCAGCTCACTCGGGACGGATCCCCTCGGGGGAGCTTTCTTT.

This clonotype was observed a handful of times. The CDR3 nucleotides read TGTGCCAGCAACAGACACTCTGGGAGCACTGAAGCTTTCTTT. Protein: CASNRHSGSTEAFF. The chain recombines TRBV6-2 or TRBV6-3 with TRBJ1-1; D not resolved. Germline assignment: CDR1 MNHEY and CDR2 SVGEGT. With 7 bases removed from V and 4 bases from J, the gap between germline ends came to 16 bases. The CDR3 consists of 14 residues.

This clonotype was seen many times. This rearrangement joins TRBV5-1 to TRBJ2-5, with 12 nucleotides matching TRBD1. Per the germline V gene, CDR1 is SGHRS and CDR2 is YFSETQ. CDR3 size: 16 residues. V lost 4 bases and J lost 5; bases outside the gene matches: 9. The CDR3 coding sequence is TGCGCCAGCAGCCGAACCGGGACAGGGGGCGTGGAGACCCAGTACTTC. Its protein product is CASSRTGTGGVETQYF.

The sample holds many counts of this clonotype. V gene TRBV12-3 or TRBV12-4 combines with J gene TRBJ2-5; TRBD1 matches at 10 bases. The V gene end was trimmed by 4 bases and the J gene end by 5 bases; junction bases not matched to a gene: 7. This CDR3 is built from 15 residues. Here the CDR3 DNA reads TGTGCCAGCAGTTCACCGGGACAGGGGAAGGAGACCCAGTACTTC. Its translation: CASSSPGQGKETQYF.

This chain joins TRBV5-1 and TRBJ2-6, with a weak D call TRBD1 (6 bases). The V gene lost 4 bases and the J gene lost 1 base, with 9 bases spanning the gap. CDR1 and CDR2 (germline): SGHRS, YFSETQ. The CDR3 spans 15 residues. Here the CDR3 reads CASSLGQSGANVLTF. CDR3 DNA: TGCGCCAGCAGCCTAGGACAGTCTGGGGCCAACGTCCTGACTTTC.

This clonotype showed up just a few times. The chain employs TRBV20-1 and TRBJ2-4; 9 nucleotides match TRBD2. The CDR3 is 15 amino acids. Trimming took 3 bases from V and 5 from J; bases not matched to a gene: 8. Germline loops: CDR1 DFQATT, CDR2 SNEGSKA (reference sequence). The CDR3, as DNA: TGCAGTGCTAGGCCTGGATCTAGCGGGGAAAACATTCAGTACTTC. Amino acid sequence: CSARPGSSGENIQYF.

This clonotype was seen a few times. The chain employs TRBV6-1 and TRBJ1-6; D remains ambiguous. Trimming removed 6 bases from V and 8 bases from J, with 20 bases in between. Germline values: CDR1 MNHNS, CDR2 SASEGT. The CDR3 has 16 residues. The CDR3 spells CASRVYVGFRDSPLHF. CDR3 coding DNA: TGTGCCAGCAGGGTCTACGTGGGCTTCCGCGATTCACCCCTCCACTTT.

This chain links TRBV20-1 with TRBJ2-1; TRBD2 is a possible D gene (6 bases). Germline V CDR1 and CDR2: DFQATT, SNEGSKA (reference sequence). V lost 3 bases and J 10 bases, leaving 10 bases between the germline ends. This CDR3 region has 11 residues. The CDR3 loop reads CSARDYREQFF. CDR3 in DNA: TGCAGTGCTAGGGACTACCGCGAGCAGTTCTTC.

This clonotype was picked up a small number of times. As DNA, the CDR3 is TGTGCCAGCAGCAAAGCCCTGGGCGGGGGGGCGGAGACCCAGTACTTC. Protein product: CASSKALGGGAETQYF. This chain connects TRBV7-2 to TRBJ2-5; 9 bases map to TRBD2. After removal of 5 bases from V and 5 bases from J, the junction contained 12 bases not matched to a gene. The CDR3 runs to 16 residues. CDR1 is SGHTA and CDR2 is FQGNSA in the germline V gene.

The J gene is TRBJ2-1, the V gene TRBV7-6; unclear D gene. Germline-derived CDR1 and CDR2 are SGHVS and FNYEAQ. The CDR3 totals 13 residues. Trimming shortened V by 5 bases and J by 6 bases, and 11 bases separated the two germline ends. The CDR3 here is CASSVWSTNEQFF. The CDR3 coding sequence is TGTGCCAGCAGCGTTTGGTCTACCAATGAGCAGTTCTTC.

The chain has TRBV21-1 and TRBJ1-4. TRBV21-1 is a pseudogene locus. The CDR3 contains 17 residues. In DNA form, the CDR3 reads TGTGCCAGCAGCAGACCGAGGCCCGGCCCGGCGGGTGAAAAACTGTTTTTT. This codes for CASSRPRPGPAGEKLFF.

J is TRBJ2-3 and V is TRBV7-8; 8 bases are a match to TRBD2. This CDR3 spans 19 amino acids. V was pared by 8 bases and J by 0 bases, with 19 bases of the junction left unmatched. Germline assignment: CDR1 SGHVS and CDR2 FQNEAQ. DNA of the CDR3: TGTGCCAGCTATCCCCTTGGACGGGGGGGCCGGGGTAGCACAGATACGCAGTATTTT. Translation: CASYPLGRGGRGSTDTQYF.

The chain joins TRBV12-3 or TRBV12-4 to TRBJ2-3; a weak D match, TRBD2 (5 bases). Trimming took 1 base from V and 1 from J, leaving 9 bases between them. This CDR3 comprises 15 residues. In DNA form, the CDR3 reads TGTGCCAGCAGTTTAGAGCGGCAGGGCACAGATACGCAGTATTTT. Its translation is CASSLERQGTDTQYF.

This clonotype has more than one count but fewer than ten. The gene calls are TRBV20-1 and TRBJ2-4, with D possibly being TRBD2 (5 bases). CDR1 and CDR2 from the germline V gene are DFQATT and SNEGSKA (reference sequence). The CDR3 consists of 14 residues. Trimming pared 0 bases from V and 0 bases from J, leaving 6 bases between. The CDR3 is CSARDGIAKNIQYF. Here the CDR3 DNA reads TGCAGTGCTAGAGACGGGATAGCCAAAAACATTCAGTACTTC.

This clonotype has a count of ten or more. The chain links TRBV11-2 to TRBJ2-7; no clear D. Trimming stripped 0 bases from V and 3 bases from J, with 6 bases between. Germline V gene sequence: CDR1 SGHAT, CDR2 FQNNGV. The CDR3 loop spans 13 amino acids. This CDR3 is CASSLDRGYEQYF. CDR3 in DNA: TGTGCCAGCAGCTTAGATCGCGGCTACGAGCAGTACTTC.